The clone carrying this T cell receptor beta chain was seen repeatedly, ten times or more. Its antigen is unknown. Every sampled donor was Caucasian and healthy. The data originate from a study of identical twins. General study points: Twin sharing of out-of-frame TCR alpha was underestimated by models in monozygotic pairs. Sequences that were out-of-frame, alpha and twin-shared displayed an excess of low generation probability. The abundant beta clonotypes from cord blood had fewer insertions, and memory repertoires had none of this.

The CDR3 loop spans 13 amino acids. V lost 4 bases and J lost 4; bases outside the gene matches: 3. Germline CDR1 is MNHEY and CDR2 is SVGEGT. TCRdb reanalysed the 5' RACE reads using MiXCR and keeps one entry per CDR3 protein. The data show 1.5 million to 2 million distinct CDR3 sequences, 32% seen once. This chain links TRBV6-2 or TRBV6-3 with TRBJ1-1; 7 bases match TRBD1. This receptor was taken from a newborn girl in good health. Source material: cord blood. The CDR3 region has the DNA TGTGCCAGCAGTTTGACAGGGATCACTGAAGCTTTCTTT. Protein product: CASSLTGITEAFF.